A single sample gave rise to the 15 T cell receptor beta chains below, sequenced in a study of T cells in Graves' hyperthyroidism and ophthalmopathy. RNA transcripts provided the source from which TCR beta CDR3 regions were amplified. Carried out on the TCR CDR3, a first-round RT-PCR used the HTBI primer set. TCRdb re-derived calls from the multiplex PCR reads in MiXCR, one entry per CDR3 protein. The data contain around 260,000 distinct CDR3 sequences, 25% of them singletons. The material sequenced was blood. These receptors were collected from a man aged 35-49 years with Graves' hyperthyroidism that later progressed to Graves' ophthalmopathy.

This clonotype was observed many times. The chain carries TRBV9 and TRBJ1-2; 10 positions agree with TRBD1. The CDR3 has 16 residues. The trim removed 5 bases at V and 7 bases at J, leaving 14 bases unmatched. Per germline, CDR1 SGDLS and CDR2 YYNGEE. CDR3 coding DNA: TGTGCCAGCAGTCGGCCCGGGACAGGGGATTTTGGTGGCTACACCTTC. Translating it yields CASSRPGTGDFGGYTF.

In its sample, this clonotype was seen many times. The chain employs TRBV10-3 and TRBJ2-7, with a weak D call TRBD1 (5 bases). This CDR3 has 13 amino acids. Per germline, CDR1 ENHRY and CDR2 SYGVKD. V was pared by 3 bases and J by 8 bases, with 14 bases between. This chain's CDR3 is CAISDGQGMKQYF. DNA of the CDR3: TGTGCCATCAGTGACGGTCAGGGAATGAAGCAGTACTTC.

At least ten counts were recorded for this clonotype. CDR3 region: CASSPRLDHDEQYF. The CDR3 nucleotides are TGTGCCAGCAGCCCGAGACTAGATCACGACGAGCAGTACTTC. The chain has TRBV13 and TRBJ2-7; D might be TRBD2 (6 bases). Trimming pared 5 bases from V and 5 bases from J, leaving 16 bases between. The CDR3 sequence is 14 residues long. The germline CDR1 and CDR2 sequences are PRHDT and FYEKMQ (reference sequence).

This clonotype was seen repeatedly, ten times or more. The CDR3, as DNA: TGTGCCAGCACAAATCCGGGGGAGACCCAGTACTTC. It yields the protein CASTNPGETQYF. This chain connects TRBV7-2 to TRBJ2-5, with a possible D match to TRBD2 (5 bases). The V gene lost 7 bases and the J gene lost 5 bases, with 11 bases spanning the gap. CDR3 length equals 12 residues. CDR1 SGHTA and CDR2 FQGNSA come from the germline V gene.

Ten or more counts support this clonotype. Sequence at one end of the junction differs from germline and may be a read error. This sequence joins TRBV12-3 or TRBV12-4 and TRBJ2-7, with D unresolved. The CDR3 extends over 14 amino acids. Here the CDR3 DNA reads TGTGCCAGCGGTTTAGTAGACAAGCCCTACGAGCAGTACTTC. This gives the protein CASGLVDKPYEQYF.

This clonotype has ten or more counts. This chain joins TRBV2 and TRBJ1-5; D remains ambiguous. This CDR3 is built from 12 residues. The ends were cut back, 8 bases at V and 4 bases at J, with 9 bases in the middle. Germline V CDR1 and CDR2: SNHLY, FYNNEI. CDR3 in DNA: TGTGCCAGCTCGGCCCCAAATCAGCCCCAGCATTTT. Translation: CASSAPNQPQHF.

This clonotype was seen at least ten times. For the CDR3, the DNA is TGTGCCAGCAGCACCAGGACCGACAGGAACTTCGTTTCTTTGACGTTTGGAGAGACCCAGTACTTC. Residues: CASSTRTDRNFVSLTFGETQYF. This chain joins TRBV25-1 and TRBJ2-5, with a possible D match to TRBD1 (6 bases). V was cut by 6 bases and J by 4 bases, with 39 bases left in between. The CDR3 totals 22 residues. CDR1 and CDR2 from the germline V gene are MGHDK and SYGVNS.

The table lists this clonotype with many counts. The CDR3 region is CASSHSEGSRYSPLHF. The DNA for the CDR3 is TGTGCCAGCAGCCATTCTGAAGGGTCTCGTTATTCACCCCTCCACTTT. The chain couples TRBV7-9 to TRBJ1-6; D ambiguous. The CDR3 sequence is 16 residues long. The V and J ends lost 5 bases and 8 bases respectively, with 19 bases between them. Germline V gene lookup returns CDR1 SEHNR and CDR2 FQNEAQ (reference sequence).

This clonotype has at least ten counts. The chain links TRBV7-2 to TRBJ2-2; D possibly corresponds to TRBD1 (6 bases). Trimming took off 7 bases at V and 2 bases at J, with 17 bases between the two ends. CDR3 length: 16 amino acids. Germline assignment: CDR1 SGHTA and CDR2 FQGNSA. CDR3 region: CASTNRVGINTGELFF. The CDR3 DNA reads as TGTGCCAGCACCAACAGGGTGGGGATTAACACCGGGGAGCTGTTTTTT.

V is TRBV20-1 and J is TRBJ2-7, with no clear D. The CDR3 totals 12 residues. V was cut by 3 bases and J by 6 bases, with 12 bases left in between. In germline, CDR1 is DFQATT, CDR2 SNEGSKA (reference sequence). CDR3 residues: CSASQWSVEQYF. The CDR3 nucleotides are TGCAGTGCTAGCCAATGGAGTGTCGAGCAGTACTTC.

This clonotype was counted many times. The chain links TRBV10-3 to TRBJ1-5, with 7 bases fitting TRBD1. Unmatched junction bases numbered 11, after V lost 6 bases and J lost 6 bases. Germline-derived CDR1 and CDR2 are ENHRY and SYGVKD. The CDR3 runs 15 residues. CDR3 region: CAISFEGAIGQPQHF. CDR3 in DNA: TGTGCCATCAGCTTCGAGGGGGCTATCGGTCAGCCCCAGCATTTT.

This clonotype was seen at least ten times. The V call is TRBV10-2, the J call TRBJ2-7; a possible D gene is TRBD2 (5 bases). Germline CDR1 WSHSY, CDR2 SAAADI. The CDR3 contains 15 residues. Deletions cut 2 bases from V and 3 bases from J, with 14 bases between. The CDR3 region is CASSESFREIYEQYF. As DNA, the CDR3 is TGCGCCAGCAGTGAGAGTTTTAGGGAGATCTACGAGCAGTACTTC.

At least ten counts were recorded for this clonotype. The V call is TRBV5-1, the J call TRBJ1-2; D is possibly TRBD1 (5 bases). From germline, CDR1 is SGHRS and CDR2 YFSETQ. The ends were cut back, 0 bases at V and 6 bases at J, with 12 bases in the middle. The CDR3 loop spans 14 amino acids. The CDR3 loop reads CASSLGGARDGYTF. As DNA, the CDR3 is TGCGCCAGCAGCTTGGGAGGGGCGCGGGATGGCTACACCTTC.

This clonotype occurred many times. The chain employs TRBV12-3 or TRBV12-4 and TRBJ1-1; tentative D call: TRBD1 (6 bases). The V end was cut by 2 bases, the J end by 0 bases, with 7 bases between. The CDR3 loop spans 14 amino acids. Here the CDR3 DNA reads TGTGCCAGCAGTTTACGGACAGTGAACACTGAAGCTTTCTTT. It encodes CASSLRTVNTEAFF.

At least ten counts were recorded for this clonotype. J is TRBJ2-7 and V is TRBV18, with no clear D. The V gene's germline CDR1 is KGHSH and CDR2 LQKENI. V gave up 3 bases and J gave up 0 bases, with 3 bases separating them. The CDR3 is made up of 12 amino acids. The CDR3 protein is CASSPYSYEQYF. CDR3 DNA sequence: TGTGCCAGCTCACCCTACTCCTACGAGCAGTACTTC.